Presented here are 28 T cell receptor beta chains from one specimen sequenced in a study of cytomegalovirus exposure and HLA in healthy donors. This PCR relied on a set of 60 Vbeta primers and 13 Jbeta primers. Clones were sequenced by immunoSEQ multiplex PCR, and TCRdb holds only the in-frame ones, with some missing. The data contain some 120,000 clones, about four fifths of them seen just once; the ten biggest clones take up about 1.6%. The material sequenced was PBMCs. Receptors were obtained from a woman aged 18-35 years in good health and CMV-seronegative.

The chain couples TRBV2 to TRBJ1-5; D might be TRBD1 (5 bases). V gave up 4 bases and J gave up 0 bases, with 10 bases separating them. The germline gives CDR1 SNHLY, CDR2 FYNNEI. The CDR3 runs 15 residues. CDR3 sequence: CASSAGTLSNQPQHF. The CDR3 DNA reads as TGTGCCAGCAGTGCCGGGACTCTTAGCAATCAGCCCCAGCATTTT.

V gene TRBV10-2 combines with J gene TRBJ2-2, with 7 bases lining up with TRBD1. This CDR3 spans 15 amino acids. CDR1 is WSHSY and CDR2 is SAAADI in the germline V gene. Unmatched junction bases numbered 4, after V lost 3 bases and J lost 3 bases. The CDR3 protein is CASSEPGQYTGELFF. CDR3 coding DNA: TGCGCCAGCAGTGAACCGGGACAGTACACCGGGGAGCTGTTTTTT.

The sample holds a few counts of this clone. The J gene is TRBJ2-2, the V gene TRBV7-9; TRBD2 matches 13 bases. V shed 4 bases and J 3 bases; nucleotides not matched to a gene: 2. CDR1 is SEHNR and CDR2 is FQNEAQ in the germline V gene (reference sequence). This CDR3 spans 16 amino acids. The CDR3 sequence: CASSSGTSGDTGELFF. CDR3 DNA: TGTGCCAGCAGCTCCGGGACTAGCGGGGACACCGGGGAGCTGTTTTTT.

This clone was seen just once. This chain joins TRBV6-4 and TRBJ2-1; TRBD2 agrees at 8 bases. CDR1 is MRHNA, CDR2 SNTAGT, per germline. The CDR3 runs to 15 residues. Germline trimming cut 0 bases from V and 6 bases from J; bases unmatched to any gene: 4. DNA for the CDR3: TGTGCCAGCAGTGACTCGACTAGCGTAGTCAATGAGCAGTTCTTC. Translation: CASSDSTSVVNEQFF.

The chain links TRBV7-2 to TRBJ1-5; 12 bases line up with TRBD1. There are 18 residues in the CDR3. The V and J ends lost 4 bases and 2 bases, in that order; junction bases with no gene match: 9. Germline V gene sequence: CDR1 SGHTA, CDR2 FQGNSA. CDR3 DNA: TGTGCCAGCAGCTCCGGGACAGGGGGCGCTGGGGGCAATCAGCCCCAGCATTTT. As protein: CASSSGTGGAGGNQPQHF.

The CDR3 protein is CASSLQGQSSNQPQHF. For the CDR3, the DNA is TGTGCCAGCAGCTTACAAGGACAGTCTTCCAATCAGCCCCAGCATTTT. This chain joins TRBV7-2 and TRBJ1-5; D possibly corresponds to TRBD1 (6 bases). This CDR3 is built from 16 residues. The germline V and J ends were trimmed by 2 bases and 3 bases, with 14 bases remaining between them. Germline values: CDR1 SGHTA, CDR2 FQGNSA.

The J gene is TRBJ2-1, the V gene TRBV5-1; tentatively, D is TRBD2 (6 bases). Germline lookup yields CDR1 SGHRS and CDR2 YFSETQ. Between the trimmed V and J ends, which lost 6 bases and 7 bases, there was a span of 14 bases. CDR3 length equals 13 residues. CDR3 nucleotides: TGCGCCAGCACCGTCGGGGGAAGGAATGAGCAGTTCTTC. Encoded protein: CASTVGGRNEQFF.

This chain uses TRBV2 with TRBJ1-2, with 7 bases fitting TRBD1. Germline CDR1 is SNHLY and CDR2 is FYNNEI. V dropped 5 bases and J dropped 4; count of bases not matched to a gene: 4. This CDR3 spans 13 amino acids. CDR3 sequence (DNA): TGTGCCAGCAGTACAGGGGTCTTCTATGGCTACACCTTC. Translation gives CASSTGVFYGYTF.

This chain uses TRBV10-3 with TRBJ1-6, with 7 bases identical to TRBD1. CDR1 and CDR2 from the germline V gene are ENHRY and SYGVKD. The CDR3 extends over 14 amino acids. After removal of 9 bases from V and 5 bases from J, the junction contained 7 bases not matched to a gene. In DNA, the CDR3 is TGTGCCATTAAGAGACAGGGTGATAATTCACCCCTCCACTTT. It specifies CAIKRQGDNSPLHF.

The chain is built from TRBV6-1 and TRBJ2-7, with 11 nucleotides matching TRBD2. The CDR3 is 19 residues long. The V segment lost 2 bases and the J segment 1 base; nucleotides outside the gene matches: 13. CDR1 is MNHNS, CDR2 SASEGT, per germline. CDR3 amino acids: CASSERIGLLAGGSYEQYF. As DNA, the CDR3 is TGTGCCAGCAGTGAACGAATAGGGCTTCTAGCGGGGGGATCCTACGAGCAGTACTTC.

The genes are TRBV5-1 and TRBJ1-1, with D perhaps matching TRBD1 (5 bases). CDR1 and CDR2 (germline): SGHRS, YFSETQ. This CDR3 has 14 residues. V gave up 4 bases and J gave up 1 base, with 11 bases separating them. CDR3 nucleotide sequence: TGCGCCAGCAGCCCACAGGAGACGAACACTGAAGCTTTCTTT. Translation gives CASSPQETNTEAFF.

V gene TRBV4-1 combines with J gene TRBJ2-3, with D uncertain. CDR1 MGHRA and CDR2 YSYEKL come from the germline V gene. Deletions cut 3 bases from V and 4 bases from J, with 11 bases between. The CDR3 is 14 amino acids. CDR3 DNA: TGCGCCAGCAGCCAGTCGCGGTCGTCAGATACGCAGTATTTT. Amino acid sequence: CASSQSRSSDTQYF.

V gene TRBV7-2 combines with J gene TRBJ1-4; a weak D match, TRBD1 (5 bases). Germline V gene lookup returns CDR1 SGHTA and CDR2 FQGNSA. V lost 2 bases, J lost 5 bases, and 9 bases lay in between. The CDR3 length is 14 residues. CDR3 sequence (DNA): TGTGCCAGCAGCTTAACAGGAGAAAATGAAAAACTGTTTTTT. Protein product: CASSLTGENEKLFF.

The rearrangement joins TRBV5-6 to TRBJ2-2; unclear D gene. CDR1 is SGHDT and CDR2 is YYEEEE in the germline V gene. This CDR3 is 16 amino acids long. V shed 0 bases and J shed 4 bases, with 13 bases lying between them. This CDR3 is CASSLGDSGFTGELFF. The CDR3 region has the DNA TGTGCCAGCAGCTTGGGTGATTCAGGATTCACCGGGGAGCTGTTTTTT.

This clone was observed a few times. The DNA for the CDR3 is TGTGCCAGCAGTGGGGAGGGACAGGGTGCTGAAAAACTGTTTTTT. Residues: CASSGEGQGAEKLFF. J is TRBJ1-4 and V is TRBV2, with 9 positions matching TRBD1. The CDR3 totals 15 residues. Germline CDR1 SNHLY, CDR2 FYNNEI. The V segment lost 4 bases and the J segment 7 bases; nucleotides outside the gene matches: 7.

This clone was detected once. V and J are TRBV28 and TRBJ2-7; D uncertain. V lost 6 bases and J 2 bases, leaving 11 bases between the germline ends. CDR1 and CDR2 from the germline V gene are MDHEN and SYDVKM. CDR3 length equals 13 residues. The CDR3 region is CASSKQSPYEQYF. The CDR3 nucleotides read TGTGCCAGCAGCAAACAGTCCCCCTACGAGCAGTACTTC.

V usage is TRBV11-2 and J usage is TRBJ2-1, with 10 bases lining up with TRBD1. The CDR3 totals 13 residues. V lost 5 bases, J lost 14 bases, and 9 bases stayed unmatched. Germline-derived CDR1 and CDR2 are SGHAT and FQNNGV. CDR3 nucleotides: TGTGCCAGCAGCCCCTATTCCGGACAGGGGGAGTTCTTC. Protein: CASSPYSGQGEFF.

The chain joins TRBV15 to TRBJ1-6, with 7 bases identical to TRBD1. The CDR3 sequence is 15 residues long. Germline V gene sequence: CDR1 LNHNV, CDR2 YYDKDF (reference sequence). Trimming removed 3 bases from V and 10 bases from J; junction bases left unmatched: 9. This chain's CDR3 is CATSSRRDSMSPLHF. CDR3 coding DNA: TGTGCCACCAGCAGCAGGAGGGACAGTATGTCACCCCTCCACTTT.

V gene TRBV6-1 combines with J gene TRBJ1-1, with a tentative D call TRBD1 (6 bases). Trimming took off 5 bases at V and 4 bases at J, with 17 bases between the two ends. This CDR3 spans 15 amino acids. CDR1 and CDR2 (germline): MNHNS, SASEGT. The DNA of the CDR3 is TGTGCCAGCAGTCTCCGGGGGGCGGTGAGCACTGAAGCTTTCTTT. Encoded protein: CASSLRGAVSTEAFF.

This chain joins TRBV4-2 and TRBJ2-1; the match to TRBD1 covers 12 bases. CDR3 length: 17 amino acids. V shed 2 bases, J shed 6 bases, and the junction held 8 bases outside the gene matches. Germline CDR1 is LGHNA and CDR2 is YNFKEQ. CDR3 nucleotides: TGTGCCAGCAGCCAATGGTTGGGACAGGGGGCCGGCAATGAGCAGTTCTTC. Residues: CASSQWLGQGAGNEQFF.

The chain joins TRBV6-6 to TRBJ1-5, with a possible D match to TRBD1 (6 bases). The CDR3 runs 15 residues. The germline V and J ends were trimmed by 0 bases and 6 bases, with 12 bases remaining between them. Germline loops: CDR1 MNHNY, CDR2 SVGAGI (reference sequence). The CDR3 loop reads CASSYSGQGVQPQHF. The CDR3 bases are TGTGCCAGCAGTTACTCGGGACAAGGTGTTCAGCCCCAGCATTTT.

The chain uses TRBV7-6 and TRBJ2-2; D might be TRBD1 (6 bases). The CDR3 is 14 amino acids. Trimming removed 1 base from V and 6 bases from J, with 9 bases in between. Germline CDR1 is SGHVS and CDR2 is FNYEAQ. The CDR3 is CASSLGAGAGELFF. CDR3 sequence (DNA): TGTGCCAGCAGCTTAGGGGCAGGGGCCGGGGAGCTGTTTTTT.

DNA of the CDR3: TGTGCCAGCAGTCCTACAGGGGGCGCCTATGGCTACACCTTC. Translation gives CASSPTGGAYGYTF. V usage is TRBV28 and J usage is TRBJ1-2, with 9 bases that match TRBD1. In germline, CDR1 is MDHEN, CDR2 SYDVKM. Unmatched junction bases numbered 5, after V lost 5 bases and J lost 4 bases. The CDR3 has 14 amino acids.

This chain connects TRBV5-1 to TRBJ2-6; the D is unclear. The CDR3 extends over 14 amino acids. Looked up from germline, CDR1 is SGHRS and CDR2 is YFSETQ. The V and J ends lost 6 bases and 0 bases respectively, with 7 bases between them. The CDR3 region is CASMFNSGANVLTF. Written as DNA, the CDR3 is TGCGCCAGCATGTTTAACTCTGGGGCCAACGTCCTGACTTTC.

The genes are TRBV4-1 and TRBJ1-5; D uncertain. In germline, CDR1 is MGHRA, CDR2 YSYEKL. CDR3 length equals 13 residues. Trimming removed 1 base from V and 3 bases from J, with 4 bases in between. CDR3 region: CASSQAINQPQHF. In DNA form, the CDR3 reads TGCGCCAGCAGCCAAGCCATCAATCAGCCCCAGCATTTT.

The chain joins TRBV10-2 to TRBJ1-4; D perhaps matches TRBD1 (5 bases). CDR1 and CDR2 from the germline V gene are WSHSY and SAAADI. The CDR3 is made up of 14 amino acids. V lost 6 bases and J 10 bases, leaving 18 bases between the germline ends. The CDR3 nucleotides are TGCGCCAGCAGACCCGGTCAGGGTGGCGGAAAACTGTTTTTT. Translation: CASRPGQGGGKLFF.

This clone was recorded once. In nucleotides, the CDR3 is TGTGCCAGCAGTCCCCAGAATCAGCCCCAGCATTTT. Protein product: CASSPQNQPQHF. The chain combines TRBV6-1 with TRBJ1-5; no definite D call. V lost 5 bases to trimming and J lost 4 bases, with 6 bases between them. From germline, CDR1 is MNHNS and CDR2 SASEGT. The CDR3 is made up of 12 amino acids.

In DNA, the CDR3 is TGTGCCAGCAGTGACATAAACTCACCCCTCCACTTT. Translating it yields CASSDINSPLHF. This rearrangement joins TRBV27 to TRBJ1-6, with D unresolved. The CDR3 extends over 12 amino acids. Trimming pared 5 bases from V and 10 bases from J, leaving 9 bases between. Germline V gives CDR1 MNHEY, CDR2 SMNVEV (reference sequence).